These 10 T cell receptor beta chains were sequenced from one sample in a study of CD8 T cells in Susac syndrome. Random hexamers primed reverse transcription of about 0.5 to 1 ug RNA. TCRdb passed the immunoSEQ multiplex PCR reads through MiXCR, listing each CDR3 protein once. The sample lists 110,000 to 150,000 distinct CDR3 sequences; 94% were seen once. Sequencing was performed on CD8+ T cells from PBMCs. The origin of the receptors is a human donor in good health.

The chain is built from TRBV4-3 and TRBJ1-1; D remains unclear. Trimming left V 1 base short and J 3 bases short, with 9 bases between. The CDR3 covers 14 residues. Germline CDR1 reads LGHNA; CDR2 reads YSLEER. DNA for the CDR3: TGCGCCAGCAGCCAAGTGAAGACTTACACTGAAGCTTTCTTT. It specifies CASSQVKTYTEAFF.

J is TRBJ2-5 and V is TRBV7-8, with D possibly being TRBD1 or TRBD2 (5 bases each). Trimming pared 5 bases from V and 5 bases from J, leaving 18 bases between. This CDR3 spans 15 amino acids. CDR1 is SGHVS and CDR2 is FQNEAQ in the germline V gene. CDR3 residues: CASSPRGFPAETQYF. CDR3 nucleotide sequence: TGTGCCAGCAGCCCCCGGGGCTTCCCCGCGGAGACCCAGTACTTC.

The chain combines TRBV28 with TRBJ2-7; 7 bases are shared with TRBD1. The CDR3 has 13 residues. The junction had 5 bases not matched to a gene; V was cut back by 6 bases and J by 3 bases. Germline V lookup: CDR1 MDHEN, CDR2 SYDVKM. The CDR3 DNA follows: TGTGCCAGCAGCCGATGGGACAGCTACGAGCAGTACTTC. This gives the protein CASSRWDSYEQYF. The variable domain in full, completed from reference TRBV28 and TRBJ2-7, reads DVKVTQSSRYLVKRTGEKVFLECVQDMDHENMFWYRQDPGLGLRLIYFSYDVKMKEKGDIPEGYSVSREKKERFSLILESASTNQTSMYLCASSRWDSYEQYFGPGTRLTVT.

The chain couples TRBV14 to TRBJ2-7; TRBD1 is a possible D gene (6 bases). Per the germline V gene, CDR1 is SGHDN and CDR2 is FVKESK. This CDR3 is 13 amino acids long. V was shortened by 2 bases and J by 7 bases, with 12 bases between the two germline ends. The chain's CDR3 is CASSQQGYWEQYF. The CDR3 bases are TGTGCCAGCAGCCAACAGGGGTATTGGGAGCAGTACTTC.

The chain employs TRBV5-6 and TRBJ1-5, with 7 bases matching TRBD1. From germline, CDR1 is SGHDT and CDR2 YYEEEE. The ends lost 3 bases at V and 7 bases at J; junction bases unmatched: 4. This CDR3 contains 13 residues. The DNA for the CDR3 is TGTGCCAGCAGCTCCGGGGACAGCCAGCCCCAGCATTTT. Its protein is CASSSGDSQPQHF.

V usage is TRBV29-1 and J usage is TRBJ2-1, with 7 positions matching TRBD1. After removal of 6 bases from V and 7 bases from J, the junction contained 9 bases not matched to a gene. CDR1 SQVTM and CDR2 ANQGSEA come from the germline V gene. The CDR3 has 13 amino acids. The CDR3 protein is CSVHRGEINEQFF. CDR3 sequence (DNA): TGCAGCGTCCACAGGGGTGAAATAAATGAGCAGTTCTTC.

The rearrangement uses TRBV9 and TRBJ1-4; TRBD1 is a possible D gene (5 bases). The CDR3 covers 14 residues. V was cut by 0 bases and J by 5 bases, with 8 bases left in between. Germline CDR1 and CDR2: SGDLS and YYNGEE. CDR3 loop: CASSVGGVNEKLFF. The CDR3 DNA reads TGTGCCAGCAGCGTAGGAGGGGTAAATGAAAAACTGTTTTTT. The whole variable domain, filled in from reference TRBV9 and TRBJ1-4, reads DSGVTQTPKHLITATGQRVTLRCSPRSGDLSVYWYQQSLDQGLQFLIQYYNGEERAKGNILERFSAQQFPDLHSELNLSSLELGDSALYFCASSVGGVNEKLFFGSGTQLSVL.

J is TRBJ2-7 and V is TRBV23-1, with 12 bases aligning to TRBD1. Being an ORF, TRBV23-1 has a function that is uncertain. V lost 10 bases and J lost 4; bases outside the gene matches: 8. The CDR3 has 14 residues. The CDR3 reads CAIIPGQGAYEQYF. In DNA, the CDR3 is TGCGCCATCATACCGGGACAGGGGGCTTACGAGCAGTACTTC.

The CDR3 protein is CASSFKDRTNEKLFF. The CDR3 region has the DNA TGTGCCAGCAGCTTTAAGGACAGAACTAATGAAAAACTGTTTTTT. The V and J genes are TRBV7-9 and TRBJ1-4, with a possible D match to TRBD1 (6 bases). The CDR3 is 15 residues long. Per the germline V gene, CDR1 is SEHNR and CDR2 is FQNEAQ (reference sequence). V was pared by 3 bases and J by 1 base, with 9 bases between.

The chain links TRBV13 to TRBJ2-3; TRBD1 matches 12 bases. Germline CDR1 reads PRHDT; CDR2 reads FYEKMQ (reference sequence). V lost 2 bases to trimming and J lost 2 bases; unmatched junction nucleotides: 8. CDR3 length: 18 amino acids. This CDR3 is CASSLPRDRGRITDTQYF. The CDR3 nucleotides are TGTGCCAGCAGCTTACCCCGGGACAGGGGGCGTATCACAGATACGCAGTATTTT.